The 10 T cell receptor beta chains in this list originate from one sample, sequenced in a study of blood T cell repertoires in COVID-19. Clones were read by immunoSEQ multiplex PCR, and TCRdb kept only the in-frame ones, dropping some. Counted here are over 30,000 clones, roughly 88% occurring once; the ten biggest clones make up around 4.9%. Input material: peripheral blood. These receptors were collected from a woman aged 65 to 85 with active COVID-19.

The chain employs TRBV5-1 and TRBJ2-5, with 7 nucleotides matching TRBD1. The V gene end was trimmed by 4 bases and the J gene end by 2 bases; junction bases not matched to a gene: 5. CDR3 length: 14 amino acids. Germline-derived CDR1 and CDR2 are SGHRS and YFSETQ. The CDR3 DNA sequence: TGCGCCAGCAGCCGCCTGGGACAGCAAGAGACCCAGTACTTC. Its protein is CASSRLGQQETQYF.

In this sample, this clone turned up once. J is TRBJ2-7 and V is TRBV7-9; 9 positions match TRBD1. The germline V gene encodes CDR1 SEHNR and CDR2 FQNEAQ (reference sequence). The CDR3 has 15 amino acids. The J segment lost 2 bases and the V segment lost 1 base, leaving 3 bases of the junction unmatched. CDR3 protein: CASSLEGQGTYEQYF. CDR3 sequence (DNA): TGTGCCAGCAGCTTAGAGGGACAGGGAACCTACGAGCAGTACTTC.

The chain is built from TRBV6-2 or TRBV6-3 and TRBJ1-1; D not certain. In germline, CDR1 is MNHEY, CDR2 SVGEGT. The CDR3 contains 13 residues. Trimming removed 2 bases at V and 0 bases at J, with 4 bases between. The CDR3 region has the DNA TGTGCCAGCAGTTACGCGCTGAACACTGAAGCTTTCTTT. It codes for CASSYALNTEAFF.

The CDR3 reads CASGMGTGGKTEAFF. The CDR3 nucleotides are TGTGCCAGCGGTATGGGGACAGGGGGCAAAACTGAAGCTTTCTTT. The chain couples TRBV28 to TRBJ1-1, with TRBD1 matching over 12 bases. After removal of 8 bases from V and 5 bases from J, the junction contained 9 bases not matched to a gene. The CDR3 has 15 residues. The germline V gene has CDR1 MDHEN and CDR2 SYDVKM. The entire variable domain, with the rest obtained from reference TRBV28 and TRBJ1-1, is as follows: DVKVTQSSRYLVKRTGEKVFLECVQDMDHENMFWYRQDPGLGLRLIYFSYDVKMKEKGDIPEGYSVSREKKERFSLILESASTNQTSMYLCASGMGTGGKTEAFFGQGTRLTVV.

This clone was recorded once. The CDR3 loop is CASSDSGLGNEQFF. The DNA for the CDR3 is TGTGCCAGCAGTGATTCGGGGTTAGGCAATGAGCAGTTCTTC. The V and J genes are TRBV2 and TRBJ2-1; D is possibly TRBD2 (5 bases). The CDR3 is made up of 14 amino acids. The germline V gene encodes CDR1 SNHLY and CDR2 FYNNEI. The V gene lost 3 bases and the J gene lost 6 bases, with 12 bases spanning the gap.

The chain recombines TRBV11-1 with TRBJ2-2; 9 bases fit TRBD1. Trimming removed 8 bases from V and 7 bases from J; junction bases left unmatched: 8. This CDR3 is 14 amino acids long. Germline CDR1 and CDR2: SGHAT and FQDESV (reference sequence). The CDR3 loop reads CASARDRAGGELFF. In DNA, the CDR3 is TGTGCCAGCGCCCGGGACAGGGCGGGCGGGGAGCTGTTTTTT. Using reference TRBV11-1 and TRBJ2-2 for the parts outside the CDR3, the full variable domain is EAEVAQSPRYKITEKSQAVAFWCDPISGHATLYWYRQILGQGPELLVQFQDESVVDDSQLPKDRFSAERLKGVDSTLKIQPAELGDSAMYLCASARDRAGGELFFGEGSRLTVL.

The rearrangement joins TRBV7-2 to TRBJ1-5; TRBD1 is a possible D gene (5 bases). V lost 2 bases to trimming and J lost 7 bases, with 15 bases between them. Germline assignment: CDR1 SGHTA and CDR2 FQGNSA. The CDR3 runs 15 residues. CDR3 sequence: CASSLRQGMRQPQHF. The CDR3 nucleotides read TGTGCCAGCAGCTTACGTCAGGGAATGAGACAGCCCCAGCATTTT.

The chain employs TRBV5-1 and TRBJ2-3; D is unclear. Germline-derived CDR1 and CDR2 are SGHRS and YFSETQ. CDR3 length: 14 residues. The germline V and J ends were trimmed by 6 bases and 0 bases, with 11 bases remaining between them. CDR3 sequence: CASKPTSSTDTQYF. CDR3 DNA sequence: TGCGCCAGCAAGCCTACCTCTAGCACAGATACGCAGTATTTT.

V gene TRBV7-9 combines with J gene TRBJ1-4; D is unclear. The CDR3 length is 15 residues. With 5 bases removed from V and 5 bases from J, the gap between germline ends came to 15 bases. CDR1 and CDR2 (germline): SEHNR, FQNEAQ (reference sequence). The CDR3 DNA is TGTGCCAGCAGCCAAGACTGGATGGCGAATGAAAAACTGTTTTTT. Its protein product is CASSQDWMANEKLFF.

Sample share makes this clone medium-sized. This chain connects TRBV7-9 to TRBJ1-1, with D possibly being TRBD1 (5 bases). The CDR3 sequence is 14 residues long. The germline V gene encodes CDR1 SEHNR and CDR2 FQNEAQ (reference sequence). Deletions cut 5 bases from V and 3 bases from J, with 13 bases between. The chain's CDR3 is CASSREARDTEAFF. For the CDR3, the DNA is TGTGCCAGCAGCAGGGAGGCCAGGGACACTGAAGCTTTCTTT.